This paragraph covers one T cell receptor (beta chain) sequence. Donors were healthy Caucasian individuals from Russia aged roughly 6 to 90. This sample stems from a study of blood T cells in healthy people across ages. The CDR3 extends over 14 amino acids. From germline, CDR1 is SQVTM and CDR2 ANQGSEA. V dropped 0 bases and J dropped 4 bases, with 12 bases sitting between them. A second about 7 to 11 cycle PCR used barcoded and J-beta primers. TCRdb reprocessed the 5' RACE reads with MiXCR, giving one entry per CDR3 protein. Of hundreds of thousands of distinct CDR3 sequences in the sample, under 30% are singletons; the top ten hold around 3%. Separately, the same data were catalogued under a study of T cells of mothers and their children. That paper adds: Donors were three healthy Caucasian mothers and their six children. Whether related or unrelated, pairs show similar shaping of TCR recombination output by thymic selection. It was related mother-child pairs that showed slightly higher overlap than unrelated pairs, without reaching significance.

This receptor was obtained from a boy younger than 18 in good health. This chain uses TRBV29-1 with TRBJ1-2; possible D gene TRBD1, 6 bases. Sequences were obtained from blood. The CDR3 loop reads CSVEEDGGGYGYTF. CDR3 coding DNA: TGCAGCGTTGAAGAGGACGGGGGCGGCTATGGCTACACCTTC.